Below are 30 T cell receptor beta chains sequenced from a single sample in a study of blood T cell repertoires in COVID-19. Assay used: immunoSEQ multiplex PCR; TCRdb lists only in-frame clones, some missing. Of approximately 500,000 clones listed, 80% to 90% are singletons. Sequencing was performed on peripheral blood. Receptors originate from a man in his late teens or twenties with COVID-19, enrolled during active disease.

This chain joins TRBV27 and TRBJ2-2; D might be TRBD1 (6 bases). Germline lookup yields CDR1 MNHEY and CDR2 SMNVEV (reference sequence). This CDR3 spans 19 amino acids. The V end was cut by 2 bases, the J end by 4 bases, with 23 bases between. The CDR3 DNA reads TGTGCCAGCAGTTTAAGCCTGGGGGCCTTGCAGGCCGGCACCGGGGAGCTGTTTTTT. This sequence encodes CASSLSLGALQAGTGELFF.

The chain uses TRBV19 and TRBJ2-1; the match to TRBD1 covers 9 bases. This CDR3 comprises 16 residues. Germline lookup yields CDR1 LNHDA and CDR2 SQIVND (reference sequence). The junction had 7 bases not matched to a gene; V was cut back by 6 bases and J by 1 base. The CDR3 nucleotides are TGTGCCAGTAGACCACAGGGGGCGAAGTCCTACAATGAGCAGTTCTTC. Its translation is CASRPQGAKSYNEQFF.

The chain has TRBV30 and TRBJ2-2; 10 bases map to TRBD2. After removal of 7 bases from V and 5 bases from J, the junction contained 10 bases not matched to a gene. Germline-derived CDR1 and CDR2 are GTSNPN and SVGIG (reference sequence). The CDR3 has 15 amino acids. The CDR3 here is CAFSSGRTLTGELFF. The DNA of the CDR3 is TGTGCCTTTTCTAGCGGGAGAACGTTGACCGGGGAGCTGTTTTTT.

This clone appeared once. The rearrangement links TRBV6-1 to TRBJ1-1, with TRBD1 identical over 7 bases. Germline values: CDR1 MNHNS, CDR2 SASEGT. J gave up 4 bases and V 3 bases, and 5 bases lay outside the gene matches. The CDR3 length is 14 residues. CDR3 DNA: TGTGCCAGCAGTGAGGGTGCAGGGGGCACTGAAGCTTTCTTT. Encoded protein: CASSEGAGGTEAFF.

V is TRBV10-3 and J is TRBJ2-1; TRBD2 matches 8 bases. The V gene's germline CDR1 is ENHRY and CDR2 SYGVKD. The J segment lost 1 base and the V segment lost 7 bases, leaving 12 bases of the junction unmatched. The CDR3 is 17 residues long. The CDR3 bases are TGTGCCATCACCCCAGGGGTAGCGGGGAATTCCTACAATGAGCAGTTCTTC. It yields the protein CAITPGVAGNSYNEQFF.

This clone was observed once. V usage is TRBV7-2 and J usage is TRBJ2-5; 7 bases are shared with TRBD2. This CDR3 region has 14 residues. Germline CDR1 SGHTA, CDR2 FQGNSA. J lost 5 bases, V lost 4 bases, and 7 bases had no gene match. Written as DNA, the CDR3 is TGTGCCAGCAGCTGGGACTACCGAGGGGAGACCCAGTACTTC. Protein product: CASSWDYRGETQYF. Full variable domain (remainder filled in from reference TRBV7-2 and TRBJ2-5): GAGVSQSPSNKVTEKGKDVELRCDPISGHTALYWYRQSLGQGLEFLIYFQGNSAPDKSGLPSDRFSAERTGGSVSTLTIQRTQQEDSAVYLCASSWDYRGETQYFGPGTRLLVL.

This chain joins TRBV27 and TRBJ1-1; 9 bases line up with TRBD1. From germline, CDR1 is MNHEY and CDR2 SMNVEV (reference sequence). The CDR3 covers 11 residues. V lost 5 bases to trimming and J lost 10 bases; unmatched junction nucleotides: 2. The CDR3 sequence is CASSDRGRAFF. As DNA, the CDR3 is TGTGCCAGCAGTGACAGGGGGAGAGCTTTCTTT.

The chain employs TRBV14 and TRBJ1-2, with 7 bases matching TRBD1. The germline V gene encodes CDR1 SGHDN and CDR2 FVKESK. This CDR3 region has 15 residues. Trimming at V came to 4 bases and at J to 0 bases, leaving 5 bases not matched to a gene. Here the CDR3 reads CASSRQGYPNYGYTF. The CDR3 DNA reads TGTGCCAGCAGCCGACAGGGTTACCCTAACTATGGCTACACCTTC.

The chain joins TRBV5-1 to TRBJ2-7; 7 nucleotides line up with TRBD1. CDR1 and CDR2 from the germline V gene are SGHRS and YFSETQ. V lost 1 base and J lost 4; bases outside the gene matches: 5. This CDR3 comprises 14 residues. The CDR3 DNA reads TGCGCCAGCAGCTTGAGAGGGGGCGAGTACGAGCAGTACTTC. This gives the protein CASSLRGGEYEQYF.

The V gene is TRBV6-5, the J gene TRBJ1-6; 9 bases are a match to TRBD1. Germline CDR1 reads MNHEY; CDR2 reads SVGAGI. The ends lost 6 bases at V and 6 bases at J; junction bases unmatched: 6. This CDR3 is built from 15 residues. As DNA, the CDR3 is TGTGCCAGCAGATCCCCGGGACAGGGTAATTCACCCCTCCACTTT. Its translation: CASRSPGQGNSPLHF.

The chain joins TRBV19 to TRBJ1-1; the match to TRBD1 covers 10 bases. Germline trimming cut 2 bases from V and 4 bases from J; bases unmatched to any gene: 4. This CDR3 comprises 15 residues. The germline V gene has CDR1 LNHDA and CDR2 SQIVND (reference sequence). CDR3 bases: TGTGCCAGTAGTATACGGACAGGGGGGACCACTGAAGCTTTCTTT. Translated, it gives CASSIRTGGTTEAFF.

The CDR3 DNA follows: TGTGCCAGTAGTATGCCGGGACAGGGGGCGGCGAACACTGAAGCTTTCTTT. This sequence encodes CASSMPGQGAANTEAFF. The rearrangement links TRBV19 to TRBJ1-1, with 12 nucleotides matching TRBD1. The CDR3 covers 17 residues. The J segment lost 1 base and the V segment lost 3 bases, leaving 6 bases of the junction unmatched. In germline, CDR1 is LNHDA, CDR2 SQIVND (reference sequence).

This clone was counted a few times. The V gene is TRBV4-1, the J gene TRBJ1-6; D may be TRBD1 (5 bases). The CDR3 totals 15 residues. Germline V gene data show CDR1 as MGHRA and CDR2 as YSYEKL. Trimming removed 0 bases from V and 10 bases from J, with 13 bases in between. CDR3: CASSQEGGSKSPLHF. In DNA, the CDR3 is TGCGCCAGCAGCCAAGAGGGGGGATCGAAATCACCCCTCCACTTT.

The chain joins TRBV29-1 to TRBJ2-3; tentatively, D is TRBD2 (5 bases). Trimming removed 6 bases from V and 2 bases from J, with 12 bases in between. This CDR3 region has 13 residues. Germline V gene data show CDR1 as SQVTM and CDR2 as ANQGSEA. The CDR3 reads CSVLAKLTDTQYF. The CDR3 bases are TGCAGCGTCCTAGCAAAACTCACAGATACGCAGTATTTT.

V usage is TRBV19 and J usage is TRBJ2-2, with D possibly TRBD1 on 6 matching bases. The length of the CDR3 is 15 residues. The V and J ends lost 9 bases and 4 bases respectively, with 18 bases between them. The germline V gene has CDR1 LNHDA and CDR2 SQIVND (reference sequence). This CDR3 is CASTARDKGTGELFF. The CDR3 DNA is TGTGCCAGCACTGCGAGGGACAAGGGCACCGGGGAGCTGTTTTTT. Combining the CDR3 with reference TRBV19 and TRBJ2-2 gives the whole variable domain DGGITQSPKYLFRKEGQNVTLSCEQNLNHDAMYWYRQDPGQGLRLIYYSQIVNDFQKGDIAEGYSVSREKKESFPLTVTSAQKNPTAFYLCASTARDKGTGELFFGEGSRLTVL.

The CDR3 protein is CASSQGGGPNTGELFF. The CDR3 DNA follows: TGTGCCAGCAGCCAAGGAGGGGGTCCGAACACCGGGGAGCTGTTTTTT. The chain carries TRBV3-1 (or the pseudogene TRBV3-2) and TRBJ2-2, with D tentatively TRBD1 (6 bases). V dropped 1 base and J dropped 0 bases, with 9 bases sitting between them. CDR3 size: 16 residues. Germline V gives CDR1 LGHDT, CDR2 YNNKEL (reference sequence).

This clone turned up a few times. The rearrangement joins TRBV28 to TRBJ1-1; 8 nucleotides align to TRBD1. Trimming took 5 bases from V and 3 from J; bases not matched to a gene: 2. Per the germline V gene, CDR1 is MDHEN and CDR2 is SYDVKM. This CDR3 is 13 amino acids long. The CDR3 nucleotides are TGTGCCAGCAGTCCGGACAGGGACACTGAAGCTTTCTTT. Encoded protein: CASSPDRDTEAFF.

The V call is TRBV24-1, the J call TRBJ1-2; D is perhaps TRBD1 (5 bases). There are 13 residues in the CDR3. The V end was cut by 2 bases, the J end by 4 bases, with 7 bases between. Germline V gene sequence: CDR1 KGHDR, CDR2 SFDVKD. The CDR3 region is CATSDSDSYGYTF. The CDR3 coding sequence is TGTGCCACCAGTGATTCCGACAGCTATGGCTACACCTTC.

This clone was seen once. The chain has TRBV11-2 and TRBJ1-3; maybe TRBD1 (6 bases). The V end was cut by 0 bases, the J end by 4 bases, with 16 bases between. The CDR3 length is 17 residues. The germline CDR1 and CDR2 sequences are SGHAT and FQNNGV. CDR3 sequence: CASSLDRMGARGNTIYF. The CDR3 bases are TGTGCCAGCAGCTTAGATAGGATGGGGGCGCGAGGAAACACCATATATTTT.

This chain connects TRBV2 to TRBJ2-2, with no clear D. CDR1 and CDR2 (germline): SNHLY, FYNNEI. Trimming removed 4 bases from V and 5 bases from J, with 8 bases in between. The CDR3 is 13 amino acids. The DNA of the CDR3 is TGTGCCAGCAGTGGGATCGGGACCGGGGAGCTGTTTTTT. This encodes CASSGIGTGELFF. The whole variable domain, remainder taken from reference TRBV2 and TRBJ2-2, is EPEVTQTPSHQVTQMGQEVILRCVPISNHLYFYWYRQILGQKVEFLVSFYNNEISEKSEIFDDQFSVERPDGSNFTLKIRSTKLEDSAMYFCASSGIGTGELFFGEGSRLTVL.

V usage is TRBV6-5 and J usage is TRBJ1-3; possibly TRBD1 for D (5 bases). V lost 2 bases and J lost 0, with 11 bases in between. The germline V gene encodes CDR1 MNHEY and CDR2 SVGAGI. This CDR3 is built from 16 residues. DNA for the CDR3: TGTGCCAGCAGTTACGGCACAGGCAACTCTGGAAACACCATATATTTT. Translating gives CASSYGTGNSGNTIYF.

Written as DNA, the CDR3 is TGTGCCAGCAGCCCTGCTGGGGGGGGAGGGCTGTTTTTT. It yields the protein CASSPAGGGGLFF. V gene TRBV9 combines with J gene TRBJ2-2; TRBD2 matches at 7 bases. V lost 4 bases, J lost 13 bases, and 10 bases stayed unmatched. The germline CDR1 and CDR2 sequences are SGDLS and YYNGEE. This CDR3 is 13 amino acids long. Using reference TRBV9 and TRBJ2-2 for the parts outside the CDR3, the full variable domain is DSGVTQTPKHLITATGQRVTLRCSPRSGDLSVYWYQQSLDQGLQFLIQYYNGEERAKGNILERFSAQQFPDLHSELNLSSLELGDSALYFCASSPAGGGGLFFGEGSRLTVL.

The chain couples TRBV2 to TRBJ1-6; weak D call: TRBD1 (5 bases). The CDR3 is 13 residues long. Germline V CDR1 and CDR2: SNHLY, FYNNEI. The V end lost 5 bases, the J end lost 7 bases, and 9 bases lay between the germline ends. In DNA, the CDR3 is TGTGCCAGCAGTACAGGTCCGAATTCACCCCTCCACTTT. It is translated as CASSTGPNSPLHF.

The chain is built from TRBV4-1 and TRBJ2-7, with 8 bases matching TRBD2. The CDR3 sequence is 17 residues long. Trimming at V came to 2 bases and at J to 2 bases, leaving 11 bases not matched to a gene. CDR1 and CDR2 from the germline V gene are MGHRA and YSYEKL. CDR3 DNA sequence: TGCGCCAGCAGCCAAAAAACTAGCGGCGAAACTCCCTACGAGCAGTACTTC. Translating it yields CASSQKTSGETPYEQYF.

The chain recombines TRBV5-4 with TRBJ2-1; 11 nucleotides match TRBD2. The CDR3 contains 17 residues. Germline CDR1 is SGHNT and CDR2 is YYREEE (reference sequence). V trimming: 4 bases; J trimming: 4 bases; junction bases outside the gene matches: 10. The CDR3 bases are TGTGCCAGCAGCCCCCGACCCCCTAGCGGGGGGTACAATGAGCAGTTCTTC. Residues: CASSPRPPSGGYNEQFF.

The J gene is TRBJ2-2, the V gene TRBV2; 7 nucleotides align to TRBD1. J was trimmed by 3 bases and V by 6 bases; bases with no gene match: 16. This CDR3 has 18 residues. CDR1 is SNHLY, CDR2 FYNNEI, per germline. The CDR3 loop is CASSWFYDGQGDTGELFF. CDR3 DNA: TGTGCCAGCAGCTGGTTCTACGATGGGCAGGGGGACACCGGGGAGCTGTTTTTT.

The chain is built from TRBV27 and TRBJ1-4, with 7 bases aligning to TRBD1. Trimming cost V 7 bases and J 2 bases; bases outside gene matches: 10. Germline assignment: CDR1 MNHEY and CDR2 SMNVEV (reference sequence). CDR3 length: 16 residues. Here the CDR3 DNA reads TGTGCCAGCACCCAGCAGGGGGGCCGGACTAATGAAAAACTGTTTTTT. Protein product: CASTQQGGRTNEKLFF.

This clone was observed a single time. The V gene is TRBV2, the J gene TRBJ1-6; 7 bases are a match to TRBD1. Germline trimming cut 5 bases from V and 8 bases from J; bases unmatched to any gene: 6. Looked up from germline, CDR1 is SNHLY and CDR2 is FYNNEI. The CDR3 is 14 residues long. The CDR3 sequence is CASSTTGPDSPLHF. The CDR3 region has the DNA TGTGCCAGCAGTACGACAGGGCCGGATTCACCCCTCCACTTT.

The chain joins TRBV5-1 to TRBJ2-5, with 10 bases aligning to TRBD2. CDR1 SGHRS and CDR2 YFSETQ come from the germline V gene. The CDR3 has 16 residues. V lost 3 bases to trimming and J lost 4 bases; unmatched junction nucleotides: 9. Here the CDR3 reads CASSSAASGGVETQYF. CDR3 in DNA: TGCGCCAGCAGCTCCGCCGCCAGCGGGGGGGTAGAGACCCAGTACTTC.

The V call is TRBV11-2, the J call TRBJ2-5; TRBD2 matches at 7 bases. The CDR3 is 14 amino acids. With V trimmed by 2 bases and J by 5 bases, 5 bases remained unmatched. Germline V CDR1 and CDR2: SGHAT, FQNNGV. The CDR3 sequence is CASSLQRGWETQYF. The CDR3 DNA sequence: TGTGCCAGCAGCTTACAGCGGGGTTGGGAGACCCAGTACTTC.